This entry features one T cell receptor beta chain sequence. This specimen comes from a study of blood T cell repertoires in COVID-19. About the study: PBMCs, B-cell-depleted T cells, or T cells provided the cDNA or gDNA that made up the material.

Per the authors' pipeline: Researchers report that nucleated cell counts were estimated from reference gene primer amplification. Generated by immunoSEQ multiplex PCR, the TCRdb table keeps only in-frame clones and is missing some. The D gene and trimming were derived from the DNA, and the V and J assignments and clone size from that table. The sample lists nearly 25,000 clones; about 91% were seen once. Germline V gives CDR1 SGHAT, CDR2 FQNNGV. Losses at the gene ends were 5 bases for V and 2 bases for J; bases not matched to a gene: 10. The CDR3 covers 16 residues. The sequenced sample was peripheral blood. This receptor was identified in a man aged 65-85 years with active COVID-19. This chain links TRBV11-2 with TRBJ2-5, with 8 bases lining up with TRBD2. This CDR3 reads CASSPNSGTVQETQYF. For the CDR3, the DNA is TGTGCCAGCAGCCCGAATAGCGGGACCGTTCAAGAGACCCAGTACTTC.